Following are 32 T cell receptor beta chains from one sample sequenced in a study of type 1 regulatory T cells. TCRdb reanalysed the reads using MiXCR and keeps one entry per CDR3 protein. The sample yields around 88,000 distinct CDR3 sequences, 30% to 35% seen once. The sample was CD4+ T cells, either the whole sample or a sorted fraction (not recorded which). The source is a human donor in good health.

This clonotype appeared a few times. The chain recombines TRBV3-1 with TRBJ2-6; no definite D call. V was clipped by 0 bases and J by 2 bases, with 2 bases between them. The germline V gene encodes CDR1 LGHDT and CDR2 YNNKEL (reference sequence). This CDR3 is built from 14 residues. This CDR3 is CASSQDPGANVLTF. In nucleotides, the CDR3 is TGTGCCAGCAGCCAAGATCCTGGGGCCAACGTCCTGACTTTC.

The chain joins TRBV7-2 to TRBJ2-1; D gene unclear. Germline CDR1 and CDR2: SGHTA and FQGNSA. This CDR3 region has 15 residues. The V end lost 7 bases, the J end lost 7 bases, and 20 bases lay between the germline ends. The CDR3 is CASIGRLVGYNEQFF. The DNA for the CDR3 is TGTGCCAGCATCGGAAGGCTCGTGGGGTATAATGAGCAGTTCTTC.

The V call is TRBV29-1, the J call TRBJ2-7; D unresolved. Germline CDR1 SQVTM, CDR2 ANQGSEA. The CDR3 spans 14 residues. V lost 4 bases and J lost 3, with 16 bases in between. The DNA of the CDR3 is TGCAGCGTTGGTCTCAGTCTAGGAATCTACGAGCAGTACTTC. Translated: CSVGLSLGIYEQYF.

This chain joins TRBV29-1 and TRBJ2-7, with 10 bases fitting TRBD2. There are 12 residues in the CDR3. V lost 5 bases and J lost 7; bases outside the gene matches: 5. The germline V gene encodes CDR1 SQVTM and CDR2 ANQGSEA. The CDR3 coding sequence is TGCAGCGTTAAGCGGGAGGGGGGTGAGCAGTACTTC. Protein sequence: CSVKREGGEQYF.

There are a few counts of this clonotype. The V and J genes are TRBV10-1 and TRBJ2-1; D is perhaps TRBD2 (5 bases). Germline loops: CDR1 WNHNN, CDR2 SYGVQD (reference sequence). CDR3 length equals 13 residues. The V end lost 6 bases, the J end lost 7 bases, and 13 bases lay between the germline ends. The CDR3 DNA follows: TGCGCCAGCAGCGGGATCGGGCCAAATGAGCAGTTCTTC. Encoded protein: CASSGIGPNEQFF.

As concerns this clonotype: The conserved phenylalanine or tryptophan normally closing the CDR3 is absent here, so this likely arose from a read error. The CDR3 bases are TGTGCCAGCAGCCAAGGAAGACTAGCGAATGAGCAGTTCTCC. It encodes CASSQGRLANEQFS. The rearrangement joins TRBV3-1 to TRBJ2-1, with 8 bases identical to TRBD2. This CDR3 comprises 14 residues. The V gene's germline CDR1 is LGHDT and CDR2 YNNKEL (reference sequence). The junction had 3 bases not matched to a gene; V was cut back by 1 base and J by 7 bases.

This clonotype was recorded at least ten times. This chain joins TRBV5-1 and TRBJ2-1, with TRBD2 matching 11 bases. The junction had 6 bases not matched to a gene; V was cut back by 7 bases and J by 6 bases. From germline, CDR1 is SGHRS and CDR2 YFSETQ. The CDR3 runs to 14 residues. CDR3 region: CASLPGTSGNEQFF. Here the CDR3 DNA reads TGCGCCAGCTTACCCGGGACTAGCGGCAATGAGCAGTTCTTC.

The chain couples TRBV11-2 to TRBJ1-4; a weak D match, TRBD1 (5 bases). CDR3 length: 13 residues. CDR1 and CDR2 from the germline V gene are SGHAT and FQNNGV. V was clipped by 6 bases and J by 8 bases, with 13 bases between them. Written as DNA, the CDR3 is TGTGCCAGCAGTCGACAGCTCGGGGAAAAACTGTTTTTT. Translation gives CASSRQLGEKLFF.

In this sample, this clonotype turned up a few times. J is TRBJ2-7 and V is TRBV5-1; possible D gene TRBD2, 6 bases. Trimming took off 0 bases at V and 5 bases at J, with 9 bases between the two ends. CDR1 and CDR2 from the germline V gene are SGHRS and YFSETQ. The CDR3 extends over 13 amino acids. This CDR3 reads CASSLDTGDEQYF. The DNA for the CDR3 is TGCGCCAGCAGCTTGGATACGGGGGACGAGCAGTACTTC.

Note on this clonotype: At one end the junction does not follow the germline gene, possibly because of a read error. The chain has TRBV4-2 and TRBJ2-5; D is unresolved. CDR3 length: 13 residues. Germline V CDR1 and CDR2: LGHNA, YNFKEQ. CDR3 nucleotide sequence: TGTGCCGGCAGCCAAGAAGGTGGCGAGACCCAGTACTTC. Translating it yields CAGSQEGGETQYF.

The V and J genes are TRBV7-9 and TRBJ1-2, with 9 bases identical to TRBD1. The CDR3 runs to 16 residues. Trimming cost V 5 bases and J 1 base; bases outside gene matches: 8. Germline CDR1 and CDR2: SEHNR and FQNEAQ (reference sequence). The CDR3 DNA reads TGTGCCAGCAGCCCTGGGACAGGGTCGAGTAACTATGGCTACACCTTC. Translation gives CASSPGTGSSNYGYTF.

This clonotype was seen more than once but under ten times. V is TRBV20-1 and J is TRBJ2-7; the D is unclear. Germline values: CDR1 DFQATT, CDR2 SNEGSKA (reference sequence). The germline V and J ends were trimmed by 3 bases and 1 base, with 16 bases remaining between them. CDR3 length: 15 residues. CDR3 loop: CSASGELLFSYEQYF. The CDR3 DNA reads TGCAGTGCTAGTGGAGAGTTATTGTTTTCCTACGAGCAGTACTTC.

This clonotype was seen repeatedly, ten times or more. V and J are TRBV4-1 and TRBJ1-2; D ambiguous. Germline loops: CDR1 MGHRA, CDR2 YSYEKL. V was shortened by 0 bases and J by 4 bases, with 18 bases between the two germline ends. This CDR3 spans 17 amino acids. The CDR3, as DNA: TGCGCCAGCAGCCAAGATTCCGCGGAGATGATATTCTATGGCTACACCTTC. The encoded protein is CASSQDSAEMIFYGYTF.

The CDR3 protein is CASSLEREVYNEQFF. In nucleotides, the CDR3 is TGCGCCAGCAGCTTGGAGCGGGAGGTGTACAATGAGCAGTTCTTC. J is TRBJ2-1 and V is TRBV5-1; 9 bases are a match to TRBD2. V shed 0 bases and J 4 bases; nucleotides not matched to a gene: 2. The CDR3 is 15 amino acids. Per germline, CDR1 SGHRS and CDR2 YFSETQ.

This clonotype was observed a handful of times. The CDR3 DNA reads as TGCAGTGCGACTGGGACAGGGGCCAGGGAGACCCAGTACTTC. This codes for CSATGTGARETQYF. The chain recombines TRBV20-1 with TRBJ2-5; 10 nucleotides agree with TRBD1. CDR3 length: 14 residues. From germline, CDR1 is DFQATT and CDR2 SNEGSKA (reference sequence). V shed 6 bases and J 5 bases; nucleotides not matched to a gene: 9.

This clonotype was detected once. In DNA, the CDR3 is TGTGCCAGCAGCCCCCAGCTGTTGGGTGCTGGGGCCAACGTCCTGACTTTC. It is translated as CASSPQLLGAGANVLTF. The V gene is TRBV7-3, the J gene TRBJ2-6; D is uncertain. Germline assignment: CDR1 SGHTA and CDR2 FQGTGA. This CDR3 has 17 amino acids. Trimming shortened V by 5 bases and J by 2 bases, and 16 bases separated the two germline ends.

This clonotype was found a few times. The V and J genes are TRBV9 and TRBJ1-3; a weak D match, TRBD1 (5 bases). V shed 0 bases and J shed 0 bases, with 7 bases lying between them. The CDR3 runs to 15 residues. The germline CDR1 and CDR2 sequences are SGDLS and YYNGEE. CDR3 region: CASSVGGSSGNTIYF. In DNA form, the CDR3 reads TGTGCCAGCAGCGTAGGGGGCAGCTCTGGAAACACCATATATTTT. Based on the CDR3 plus reference TRBV9 and TRBJ1-3, the full variable domain is DSGVTQTPKHLITATGQRVTLRCSPRSGDLSVYWYQQSLDQGLQFLIQYYNGEERAKGNILERFSAQQFPDLHSELNLSSLELGDSALYFCASSVGGSSGNTIYFGEGSWLTVV.

This clonotype was seen more than once but under ten times. The chain employs TRBV3-1 and TRBJ2-7; D possibly corresponds to TRBD1 (5 bases). The CDR3 sequence is 14 residues long. V was pared by 3 bases and J by 2 bases, with 11 bases between. The V gene's germline CDR1 is LGHDT and CDR2 YNNKEL (reference sequence). CDR3 sequence (DNA): TGTGCCAGCAGCCAGTATCAGGGTGCCTACGAGCAGTACTTC. This codes for CASSQYQGAYEQYF.

A single count supports this clonotype. The chain carries TRBV5-6 and TRBJ2-1; D gene uncertain. Between the trimmed V and J ends, which lost 1 base and 7 bases, there was a span of 18 bases. Germline V gene sequence: CDR1 SGHDT, CDR2 YYEEEE. The CDR3 contains 16 residues. The CDR3 DNA reads as TGTGCCAGCAGCTTGTGGTCCCAACTCCCAAATAATGAGCAGTTCTTC. Protein product: CASSLWSQLPNNEQFF.

A few counts support this clonotype. DNA of the CDR3: TGCGCCAGCAGCTTGGGGCTGACCCGCTACGAGCAGTACTTC. It specifies CASSLGLTRYEQYF. The chain uses TRBV5-1 and TRBJ2-7; D is unclear. The V gene's germline CDR1 is SGHRS and CDR2 YFSETQ. This CDR3 spans 14 amino acids. V gave up 0 bases and J gave up 3 bases, with 10 bases separating them. Full variable domain (rest looked up from reference TRBV5-1 and TRBJ2-7): KAGVTQTPRYLIKTRGQQVTLSCSPISGHRSVSWYQQTPGQGLQFLFEYFSETQRNKGNFPGRFSGRQFSNSRSEMNVSTLELGDSALYLCASSLGLTRYEQYFGPGTRLTVT.

This clonotype was counted a few times. The chain has TRBV7-7 and TRBJ2-1, with a weak D call TRBD1 (6 bases). The CDR3 is made up of 13 amino acids. V lost 5 bases to trimming and J lost 10 bases, with 15 bases between them. Germline CDR1 reads SSHAT; CDR2 reads FNYEAQ (reference sequence). The CDR3 reads CASSQGQLGEQFF. The DNA of the CDR3 is TGTGCCAGCAGCCAGGGACAACTGGGGGAGCAGTTCTTC.

A few counts support this clonotype. The chain couples TRBV3-1 to TRBJ2-5; 7 bases map to TRBD2. The V and J ends lost 5 bases and 2 bases, in that order; junction bases with no gene match: 8. Germline lookup yields CDR1 LGHDT and CDR2 YNNKEL (reference sequence). The CDR3 consists of 15 residues. DNA of the CDR3: TGTGCCAGCAGCGGCGGGAGCTTTGAACAAGAGACCCAGTACTTC. Protein: CASSGGSFEQETQYF.

This chain links TRBV20-1 with TRBJ1-1, with D perhaps matching TRBD1 (6 bases). V was pared by 5 bases and J by 2 bases, with 15 bases between. CDR1 and CDR2 from the germline V gene are DFQATT and SNEGSKA (reference sequence). CDR3 length: 14 residues. CDR3 sequence reads: CSADPRGTNTEAFF. The CDR3 bases are TGCAGTGCTGACCCCAGGGGAACAAACACTGAAGCTTTCTTT.

The chain couples TRBV7-9 to TRBJ2-1; 10 bases agree with TRBD1. The CDR3 is 15 residues long. CDR1 and CDR2 (germline): SEHNR, FQNEAQ (reference sequence). The junction had 9 bases not matched to a gene; V was cut back by 4 bases and J by 9 bases. The CDR3 region has the DNA TGTGCCAGCAGCTCGAGGGGGACAGGGGTCACTGAGCAGTTCTTC. This sequence encodes CASSSRGTGVTEQFF.

The chain has TRBV12-3 or TRBV12-4 and TRBJ2-5; D is possibly TRBD2 (6 bases). The CDR3 is 15 amino acids. V dropped 1 base and J dropped 1 base, with 10 bases sitting between them. The CDR3 reads CASSLDRGTQETQYF. CDR3 sequence (DNA): TGTGCCAGCAGTTTAGACCGGGGGACCCAAGAGACCCAGTACTTC.

This clonotype was counted between two and nine times. The chain recombines TRBV5-6 with TRBJ2-7; D is perhaps TRBD1 (6 bases). Trimming took 1 base from V and 5 from J, leaving 16 bases between them. The CDR3 is 15 residues long. The germline CDR1 and CDR2 sequences are SGHDT and YYEEEE. The CDR3 spells CASSLSDRFMDEQYF. Here the CDR3 DNA reads TGTGCCAGCAGCTTGTCGGACAGATTTATGGACGAGCAGTACTTC.

V usage is TRBV7-2 and J usage is TRBJ2-3; D may be TRBD2 (6 bases). The CDR3 loop spans 15 amino acids. CDR1 SGHTA and CDR2 FQGNSA come from the germline V gene. With 5 bases removed from V and 2 bases from J, the gap between germline ends came to 14 bases. The DNA of the CDR3 is TGTGCCAGCAGCCTGGGACTGCCTCTCACAGATACGCAGTATTTT. It is translated as CASSLGLPLTDTQYF.

This sequence joins TRBV15 and TRBJ2-5, with a possible D match to TRBD2 (5 bases). Germline CDR1 reads LNHNV; CDR2 reads YYDKDF (reference sequence). The CDR3 consists of 13 residues. V lost 8 bases, J lost 5 bases, and 15 bases lay in between. The CDR3 here is CATENVGVETQYF. The CDR3 bases are TGTGCCACCGAAAACGTCGGGGTTGAGACCCAGTACTTC.

This clonotype has just a few counts. V gene TRBV5-5 combines with J gene TRBJ2-3; D gene unclear. There are 15 residues in the CDR3. The germline gives CDR1 SGHKS, CDR2 YYEKEE (reference sequence). The V gene lost 0 bases and the J gene lost 2 bases, with 10 bases spanning the gap. CDR3 sequence (DNA): TGTGCCAGCAGCTTGGGGCAGGCCCTCACAGATACGCAGTATTTT. It codes for CASSLGQALTDTQYF.

This chain links TRBV5-4 with TRBJ1-2; possible D gene TRBD1, 6 bases. Germline V gene data show CDR1 as SGHNT and CDR2 as YYREEE (reference sequence). The V end was cut by 4 bases, the J end by 6 bases, with 13 bases between. The CDR3 is made up of 13 amino acids. The CDR3 DNA follows: TGTGCCAGCAGCCTGGAGGGGGGCGATGGCTACACCTTC. This sequence encodes CASSLEGGDGYTF.

The rearrangement uses TRBV9 and TRBJ2-1; 12 positions agree with TRBD1. CDR1 and CDR2 (germline): SGDLS, YYNGEE. The CDR3 has 17 amino acids. After removal of 1 base from V and 7 bases from J, the junction contained 9 bases not matched to a gene. The CDR3 spells CASSVTPGQGAGNEQFF. CDR3 bases: TGTGCCAGCAGCGTAACCCCGGGACAGGGGGCGGGGAATGAGCAGTTCTTC.

This clonotype was counted between two and nine times. The V call is TRBV10-3, the J call TRBJ1-6, with no clear D. Germline V gene sequence: CDR1 ENHRY, CDR2 SYGVKD. With 9 bases removed from V and 9 bases from J, the gap between germline ends came to 15 bases. There are 13 residues in the CDR3. This chain's CDR3 is CAITPGGGSPLHF. The CDR3 nucleotides are TGTGCCATAACGCCGGGTGGCGGTTCACCCCTCCACTTT.